What follows are 30 T cell receptor beta chains derived from one specimen sequenced in a study of graft-versus-host responses after intestinal transplantation. Only in-frame clones appear in the TCRdb table, and some are missing; sequencing was by immunoSEQ multiplex PCR. The sample records over 120,000 clones, around 90% being singletons. Their recognized antigens are unknown. The material was unstimulated CD4+ T cells sorted from spleen or lymph node cells, obtained before intestinal transplant. These receptor sequences come from a human donor who received an intestinal transplant.

The chain has TRBV6-6 and TRBJ1-2; D ambiguous. The germline CDR1 and CDR2 sequences are MNHNY and SVGAGI (reference sequence). The germline V and J ends were trimmed by 10 bases and 0 bases, with 6 bases remaining between them. This CDR3 has 11 residues. The CDR3 loop is CATGPNYGYTF. For the CDR3, the DNA is TGTGCCACCGGTCCTAACTATGGCTACACCTTC.

This chain links TRBV6-5 with TRBJ2-1; D is perhaps TRBD1 or TRBD2 (5 bases each). The CDR3 loop spans 16 amino acids. V lost 2 bases, J lost 4 bases, and 15 bases lay in between. Germline CDR1 reads MNHEY; CDR2 reads SVGAGI. The CDR3 is CASSYGGALRYNEQFF. The CDR3 DNA reads TGTGCCAGCAGTTACGGGGGAGCCCTCCGATACAATGAGCAGTTCTTC.

The V gene is TRBV4-1, the J gene TRBJ2-7, with D possibly being TRBD1 or TRBD2 (5 bases each). Germline CDR1 is MGHRA and CDR2 is YSYEKL. V lost 4 bases and J 0 bases, leaving 13 bases between the germline ends. The CDR3 sequence is 15 residues long. CDR3 sequence (DNA): TGCGCCAGCAGCCGACCGGGACGCAGCTCCTACGAGCAGTACTTC. It codes for CASSRPGRSSYEQYF.

The V gene is TRBV6-5, the J gene TRBJ2-7; 10 positions agree with TRBD2. The CDR3 runs to 15 residues. V shed 9 bases, J shed 5 bases, and the junction held 13 bases outside the gene matches. CDR1 is MNHEY, CDR2 SVGAGI, per germline. CDR3 residues: CASKRLAGESNEQYF. The CDR3 DNA is TGTGCCAGTAAACGTCTAGCGGGAGAGAGTAACGAGCAGTACTTC.

The chain is built from TRBV5-1 and TRBJ2-7, with 9 bases identical to TRBD1. The CDR3 is 16 amino acids. The germline gives CDR1 SGHRS, CDR2 YFSETQ. V dropped 3 bases and J dropped 1; count of bases not matched to a gene: 8. CDR3 nucleotide sequence: TGCGCCAGCAGCTACTACCCCGGGACAGGGTCCTACGAGCAGTACTTC. Translating it yields CASSYYPGTGSYEQYF. The full variable domain, with the rest looked up from reference TRBV5-1 and TRBJ2-7, is KAGVTQTPRYLIKTRGQQVTLSCSPISGHRSVSWYQQTPGQGLQFLFEYFSETQRNKGNFPGRFSGRQFSNSRSEMNVSTLELGDSALYLCASSYYPGTGSYEQYFGPGTRLTVT.

This clone was observed a handful of times. This rearrangement joins TRBV30 to TRBJ1-3, with 12 bases matching TRBD1. This CDR3 region has 18 residues. Unmatched junction bases numbered 11, after V lost 2 bases and J lost 3 bases. The V gene's germline CDR1 is GTSNPN and CDR2 SVGIG (reference sequence). This CDR3 is CAWSYEPGQGAGGNTIYF. In DNA, the CDR3 is TGTGCCTGGAGTTATGAACCGGGACAGGGGGCAGGTGGAAACACCATATATTTT.

V and J are TRBV18 and TRBJ2-1; D remains unclear. V was pared by 2 bases and J by 1 base, with 9 bases between. The germline V gene has CDR1 KGHSH and CDR2 LQKENI. This CDR3 comprises 15 residues. The CDR3 here is CASSPVLLSYNEQFF. CDR3 nucleotides: TGTGCCAGCTCACCAGTCCTCCTTTCCTACAATGAGCAGTTCTTC.

V and J are TRBV5-1 and TRBJ2-5; no definite D call. The J call is uncertain, as TRBJ2-7 better fits the DNA end. Looked up from germline, CDR1 is SGHRS and CDR2 is YFSETQ. This CDR3 has 14 residues. The chain's CDR3 is CASSLYTPSYEQYF. Here the CDR3 DNA reads TGCGCCAGCAGCTTGTACACCCCTTCCTACGAGCAGTACTTC.

V is TRBV29-1 and J is TRBJ1-1; no clear D. There are 13 residues in the CDR3. Germline V gene sequence: CDR1 SQVTM, CDR2 ANQGSEA. The V end was cut by 3 bases, the J end by 1 base, with 9 bases between. The CDR3 is CSVDWLGNTEAFF. The DNA for the CDR3 is TGCAGCGTTGACTGGCTCGGGAACACTGAAGCTTTCTTT.

This chain links TRBV7-9 with TRBJ2-1; D may correspond to TRBD1 or TRBD2 (5 bases each). This CDR3 spans 17 amino acids. Germline V lookup: CDR1 SEHNR, CDR2 FQNEAQ (reference sequence). The ends were cut back, 3 bases at V and 5 bases at J, with 20 bases in the middle. This chain's CDR3 is CASSLRAGLVGDNEQFF. In DNA, the CDR3 is TGTGCCAGCAGCTTGAGAGCCGGGCTAGTGGGGGACAATGAGCAGTTCTTC. The full variable domain, in which reference TRBV7-9 and TRBJ2-1 provide the parts outside the CDR3, is DTGVSQNPRHKITKRGQNVTFRCDPISEHNRLYWYRQTLGQGPEFLTYFQNEAQLEKSRLLSDRFSAERPKGSFSTLEIQRTEQGDSAMYLCASSLRAGLVGDNEQFFGPGTRLTVL.

This rearrangement joins TRBV11-3 to TRBJ2-1, with 7 bases lining up with TRBD2. The CDR3 covers 17 residues. Germline CDR1 is SGHNT and CDR2 is YENEEA. V lost 4 bases, J lost 5 bases, and 14 bases stayed unmatched. The CDR3 loop is CASSSRTKEGGDNEQFF. In DNA form, the CDR3 reads TGTGCCAGCAGCTCCCGAACAAAAGAGGGAGGGGACAATGAGCAGTTCTTC.

This chain uses TRBV4-2 with TRBJ2-7; D is uncertain. Trimming removed 1 base at V and 0 bases at J, with 13 bases between. The CDR3 consists of 16 residues. The germline V gene has CDR1 LGHNA and CDR2 YNFKEQ. The CDR3 region has the DNA TGTGCCAGCAGCCAAGGCCCGGGCTTTAGCTCCTACGAGCAGTACTTC. It encodes CASSQGPGFSSYEQYF.

This chain links TRBV5-1 with TRBJ2-5, with 11 positions matching TRBD1. TRBJ2-7 matches the DNA end more closely, so the J call is doubtful. Germline CDR1 is SGHRS and CDR2 is YFSETQ. This CDR3 spans 16 amino acids. The CDR3 region has the DNA TGCGCCAGCAGCAAGACGGGGACAGGGGGGCCCTACGAGCAGTACTTC. Translating gives CASSKTGTGGPYEQYF.

The genes are TRBV7-8 and TRBJ2-5, with a weak D call TRBD2 (7 bases). This CDR3 region has 15 residues. The germline V gene encodes CDR1 SGHVS and CDR2 FQNEAQ. Trimming stripped 4 bases from V and 6 bases from J, with 18 bases between. CDR3 in amino acids: CASSSRGGGWKTQYF. Written as DNA, the CDR3 is TGTGCCAGCAGCTCACGCGGCGGGGGCTGGAAGACCCAGTACTTC. Variable domain in full (rest from reference TRBV7-8 and TRBJ2-5): GAGVSQSPRYKVAKRGQDVALRCDPISGHVSLFWYQQALGQGPEFLTYFQNEAQLDKSGLPSDRFFAERPEGSVSTLKIQRTQQEDSAVYLCASSSRGGGWKTQYFGPGTRLLVL.

This clone turned up a few times. The chain has TRBV30 and TRBJ2-7; D is perhaps TRBD2 (5 bases). V gave up 6 bases and J gave up 0 bases, with 15 bases separating them. Per germline, CDR1 GTSNPN and CDR2 SVGIG (reference sequence). This CDR3 spans 14 amino acids. CDR3 DNA: TGTGCCTGTACCCGGGGTCTTAGCTCCTACGAGCAGTACTTC. It is translated as CACTRGLSSYEQYF.

DNA of the CDR3: TGTGCCAGCAGCTCCCTGGGACTAGCGGATCAAAATACGCAGTATTTT. Protein: CASSSLGLADQNTQYF. This rearrangement joins TRBV5-6 to TRBJ2-3, with 11 nucleotides matching TRBD2. J gave up 7 bases and V 3 bases, and 10 bases lay outside the gene matches. This CDR3 region has 16 residues. In germline, CDR1 is SGHDT, CDR2 YYEEEE. Full variable domain (remainder filled in from reference TRBV5-6 and TRBJ2-3): DAGVTQSPTHLIKTRGQQVTLRCSPKSGHDTVSWYQQALGQGPQFIFQYYEEEERQRGNFPDRFSGHQFPNYSSELNVNALLLGDSALYLCASSSLGLADQNTQYFGPGTRLTVL.

V usage is TRBV7-8 and J usage is TRBJ2-7; 7 bases are shared with TRBD1. The CDR3 has 16 residues. Germline CDR1 and CDR2: SGHVS and FQNEAQ. Trimming took 1 base from V and 5 from J; bases not matched to a gene: 11. This CDR3 reads CASSLGRMTGSNEQYF. CDR3 DNA: TGTGCCAGCAGCTTAGGTAGGATGACAGGGTCCAACGAGCAGTACTTC.

The chain carries TRBV30 and TRBJ1-3, with D hard to call. Germline assignment: CDR1 GTSNPN and CDR2 SVGIG (reference sequence). This CDR3 spans 13 amino acids. Trimming stripped 8 bases from V and 0 bases from J, with 11 bases between. CDR3 loop: CARTASSGNTIYF. In nucleotides, the CDR3 is TGTGCCCGCACAGCGAGCTCTGGAAACACCATATATTTT.

This rearrangement joins TRBV6-6 to TRBJ1-4; unclear D gene. CDR3 length: 13 amino acids. V was cut by 5 bases and J by 3 bases, with 7 bases left in between. CDR1 is MNHNY and CDR2 is SVGAGI in the germline V gene (reference sequence). DNA of the CDR3: TGTGCCAGCAGTCGGTGGGCTAATGAAAAACTGTTTTTT. Its translation is CASSRWANEKLFF.

V usage is TRBV29-1 and J usage is TRBJ2-2, with D perhaps TRBD2 (6 bases). Germline lookup yields CDR1 SQVTM and CDR2 ANQGSEA. The V end was cut by 3 bases, the J end by 1 base, with 6 bases between. The CDR3 covers 13 residues. This CDR3 is CSVDGGNTGELFF. The CDR3 nucleotides are TGCAGCGTTGACGGGGGGAACACCGGGGAGCTGTTTTTT.

This clone was detected once. CDR3 region: CASSQESWTGEAFF. In nucleotides, the CDR3 is TGTGCCAGCAGCCAAGAATCCTGGACGGGTGAAGCTTTCTTT. This chain joins TRBV14 and TRBJ1-1; D not resolved. Deletions cut 0 bases from V and 7 bases from J, with 12 bases between. CDR3 length: 14 amino acids. Germline CDR1 SGHDN, CDR2 FVKESK.

This rearrangement joins TRBV5-1 to TRBJ2-2; D is unclear. Germline CDR1 is SGHRS and CDR2 is YFSETQ. Trimming took off 4 bases at V and 4 bases at J, with 14 bases between the two ends. The CDR3 has 15 amino acids. CDR3 coding DNA: TGCGCCAGCAGCCCGAGACTTGCGTCCACCGGGGAGCTGTTTTTT. It yields the protein CASSPRLASTGELFF. Full variable domain (remainder filled in from reference TRBV5-1 and TRBJ2-2): KAGVTQTPRYLIKTRGQQVTLSCSPISGHRSVSWYQQTPGQGLQFLFEYFSETQRNKGNFPGRFSGRQFSNSRSEMNVSTLELGDSALYLCASSPRLASTGELFFGEGSRLTVL.

V and J are TRBV20-1 and TRBJ2-1; D gene ambiguous. Trimming stripped 4 bases from V and 9 bases from J, with 10 bases between. The length of the CDR3 is 11 residues. Germline loops: CDR1 DFQATT, CDR2 SNEGSKA (reference sequence). The chain's CDR3 is CSATIDIEQFF. The CDR3, as DNA: TGCAGTGCTACCATAGATATTGAGCAGTTCTTC.

The J gene is TRBJ2-1, the V gene TRBV4-1; 7 positions match TRBD1. The CDR3 totals 15 residues. CDR1 and CDR2 (germline): MGHRA, YSYEKL. V trimming: 3 bases; J trimming: 6 bases; junction bases outside the gene matches: 8. CDR3 bases: TGCGCCAGCAGCCACCCCGGGACAGTGGGCAATGAGCAGTTCTTC. Protein product: CASSHPGTVGNEQFF.

This clone was observed a handful of times. V gene TRBV2 combines with J gene TRBJ2-7; 9 bases line up with TRBD1. CDR1 is SNHLY, CDR2 FYNNEI, per germline. There are 14 residues in the CDR3. J lost 2 bases, V lost 5 bases, and 4 bases had no gene match. DNA of the CDR3: TGTGCCAGCAGTTCAAACAGGGGGCCCTACGAGCAGTACTTC. Translating it yields CASSSNRGPYEQYF.

This chain uses TRBV18 with TRBJ2-7; no clear D gene. V was shortened by 1 base and J by 1 base, with 11 bases between the two germline ends. This CDR3 has 15 residues. Per germline, CDR1 KGHSH and CDR2 LQKENI. CDR3 sequence reads: CASSPRMQASYEQYF. The CDR3 nucleotides are TGTGCCAGCTCACCACGGATGCAGGCGTCCTACGAGCAGTACTTC.

The CDR3 is CASGTVYEQYF. Here the CDR3 DNA reads TGTGCCAGCGGGACAGTTTACGAGCAGTACTTC. The rearrangement uses TRBV28 and TRBJ2-7; TRBD1 matches 7 bases. V was clipped by 8 bases and J by 4 bases; unmatched bases: 2. Germline V lookup: CDR1 MDHEN, CDR2 SYDVKM. The CDR3 has 11 residues.

The rearrangement uses TRBV5-1 and TRBJ2-7; TRBD2 agrees at 9 bases. With 0 bases clipped from V and 3 bases from J, the junction kept 7 bases outside the gene matches. This CDR3 comprises 16 residues. The V gene's germline CDR1 is SGHRS and CDR2 YFSETQ. CDR3 sequence reads: CASSLETSGRVYEQYF. As DNA, the CDR3 is TGCGCCAGCAGCTTGGAGACTAGCGGTAGAGTCTACGAGCAGTACTTC.

The V gene is TRBV19, the J gene TRBJ2-1, with D maybe TRBD2 (5 bases). Germline CDR1 and CDR2: LNHDA and SQIVND (reference sequence). This CDR3 region has 14 residues. Trimming shortened V by 3 bases and J by 8 bases, and 14 bases separated the two germline ends. CDR3: CASSISARSDEQFF. In nucleotides, the CDR3 is TGTGCCAGTAGTATTAGCGCGCGGAGCGATGAGCAGTTCTTC. Based on the CDR3 plus reference TRBV19 and TRBJ2-1, the full variable domain is DGGITQSPKYLFRKEGQNVTLSCEQNLNHDAMYWYRQDPGQGLRLIYYSQIVNDFQKGDIAEGYSVSREKKESFPLTVTSAQKNPTAFYLCASSISARSDEQFFGPGTRLTVL.

This sequence joins TRBV7-6 and TRBJ1-4; possibly TRBD1 for D (5 bases). The CDR3 loop spans 16 amino acids. The germline V and J ends were trimmed by 1 base and 0 bases, with 9 bases remaining between them. CDR1 and CDR2 (germline): SGHVS, FNYEAQ. The CDR3 DNA follows: TGTGCCAGCAGCTTAGGCAGGGTGACAACTAATGAAAAACTGTTTTTT. Encoded protein: CASSLGRVTTNEKLFF. The full variable domain, in which reference TRBV7-6 and TRBJ1-4 provide the parts outside the CDR3, is GAGVSQSPRYKVTKRGQDVALRCDPISGHVSLYWYRQALGQGPEFLTYFNYEAQQDKSGLPNDRFSAERPEGSISTLTIQRTEQRDSAMYRCASSLGRVTTNEKLFFGSGTQLSVL.